This entry concerns a single T cell receptor beta chain. Germline V gives CDR1 MRHNA, CDR2 SNTAGT. After removal of 9 bases from V and 3 bases from J, the junction contained 11 bases not matched to a gene. This CDR3 comprises 14 residues. These data come from a study of OX40 agonist ivuxolimab in advanced cancers. Libraries were prepared by immunoSEQ multiplex PCR; TCRdb keeps only in-frame clonotypes and omits some of them. The sample yields tens of thousands of clones, 94% seen once. The chain links TRBV6-4 to TRBJ2-7; the match to TRBD1 covers 7 bases. This TCR was recovered from an adult with an advanced solid tumor such as melanoma, head and neck, liver or kidney cancer. This material consisted of CD4+ or CD8+ T cells sorted from blood, taken in a trial of the OX40 agonist ivuxolimab. CDR3: CARRTASGGYEQYF. The DNA of the CDR3 is TGTGCCAGACGAACTGCGTCAGGGGGCTACGAGCAGTACTTC.